This TCR beta chain was recovered during a study of CD8+CD57+ T cells in acquired aplastic anemia. Findings and limits, study-wide: About 30 CD8+ CDR3 sequences occurred in both the patients and the controls.

Note on this clonotype: The target antigen is unknown. Mismatch with germline at one junction end may stem from a read error.

Genomic DNA constituted the template upon which TCR beta VDJ and CDR3 profiling was performed. In TCRdb, the reads were re-called with MiXCR into one record per CDR3 protein. The sample includes about 180,000 distinct CDR3 sequences, 48% of them seen just once. Germline V gene sequence: CDR1 MGHDK, CDR2 SYGVNS. The CDR3 spans 14 residues. Before being chosen for sequencing, patients had shown CD8+CD57+ cell expansion by flow cytometry. The patients, all of them, had severe acquired aplastic anemia. Blood was sampled before the patients had received any therapy. The chain carries TRBV25-1 and TRBJ1-1; D is unresolved. Sequencing was done on a sample of sorted CD4+, CD8+, or CD8+CD57+ T cells (not recorded which) from PBMCs. The TCR sequence derives from a human donor with aplastic anemia. Here the CDR3 DNA reads TGTGCCAGCAGTGTGTGGGGTATGAACACTCAAGCTTTCTTT. Protein product: CASSVWGMNTQAFF. The whole variable domain, filled in from reference TRBV25-1 and TRBJ1-1, reads EADIYQTPRYLVIGTGKKITLECSQTMGHDKMYWYQQDPGMELHLIHYSYGVNSTEKGDLSSESTVSRIRTEHFPLTLESARPSHTSQYLCASSVWGMNTQAFFGQGTRLTVV.